This TCR beta chain was recovered during a study of cytomegalovirus exposure and HLA in healthy donors. The PCR ran on 60 Vbeta and 13 Jbeta primers. Here immunoSEQ multiplex PCR was the method, and the copy in TCRdb shows in-frame clones only, minus some. The profile shows about 160,000 clones, roughly 84% of them singletons. Study-wide results and limits: According to the study, around 180 TCR beta chains were cytomegalovirus-associated. Reports described diagnosis of cytomegalovirus status by the classifier as highly specific and sensitive.

Per the germline V gene, CDR1 is KGHSH and CDR2 is LQKENI. CDR3 size: 15 residues. The V end lost 3 bases, the J end lost 3 bases, and 14 bases lay between the germline ends. Of note for this clone: Its target is not known.

V gene TRBV18 combines with J gene TRBJ1-2; no clear D. This receptor was taken from a boy aged 2 to 10 in good health and CMV-seronegative. Sequencing input: PBMCs. CDR3 loop: CASSPGGPNHYGYTF. The CDR3 region has the DNA TGTGCCAGCTCACCTGGAGGGCCGAACCACTATGGCTACACCTTC.